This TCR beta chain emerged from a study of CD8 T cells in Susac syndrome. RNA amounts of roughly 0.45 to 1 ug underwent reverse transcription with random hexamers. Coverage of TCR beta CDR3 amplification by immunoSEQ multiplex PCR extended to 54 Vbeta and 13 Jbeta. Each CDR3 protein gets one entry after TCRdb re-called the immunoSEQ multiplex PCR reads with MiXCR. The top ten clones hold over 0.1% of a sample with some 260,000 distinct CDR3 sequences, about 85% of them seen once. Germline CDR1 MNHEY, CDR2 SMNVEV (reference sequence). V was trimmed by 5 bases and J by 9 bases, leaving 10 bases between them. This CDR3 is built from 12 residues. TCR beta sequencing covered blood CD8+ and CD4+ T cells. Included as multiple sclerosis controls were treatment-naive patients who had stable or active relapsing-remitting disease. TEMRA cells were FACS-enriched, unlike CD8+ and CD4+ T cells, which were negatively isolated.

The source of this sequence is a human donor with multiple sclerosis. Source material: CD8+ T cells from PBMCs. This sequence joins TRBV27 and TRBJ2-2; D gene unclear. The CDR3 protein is CASSPPARELFF. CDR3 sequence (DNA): TGTGCCAGCAGTCCCCCCGCTCGGGAGCTGTTTTTT.